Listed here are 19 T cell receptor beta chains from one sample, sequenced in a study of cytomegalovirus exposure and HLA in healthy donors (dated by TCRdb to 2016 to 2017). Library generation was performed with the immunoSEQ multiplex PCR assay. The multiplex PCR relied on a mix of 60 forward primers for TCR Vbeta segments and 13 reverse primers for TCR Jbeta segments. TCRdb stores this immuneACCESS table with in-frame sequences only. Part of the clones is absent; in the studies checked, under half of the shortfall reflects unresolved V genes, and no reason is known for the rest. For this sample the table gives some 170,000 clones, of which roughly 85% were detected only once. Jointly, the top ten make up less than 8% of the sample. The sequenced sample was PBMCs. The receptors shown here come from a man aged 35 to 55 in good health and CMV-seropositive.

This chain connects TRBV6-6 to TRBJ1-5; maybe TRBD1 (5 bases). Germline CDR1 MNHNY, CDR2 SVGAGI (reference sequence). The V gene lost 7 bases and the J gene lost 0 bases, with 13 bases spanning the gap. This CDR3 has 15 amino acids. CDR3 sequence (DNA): TGTGCCAGCACCGACGCAGGGATTAGCAATCAGCCCCAGCATTTT. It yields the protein CASTDAGISNQPQHF.

CDR3 DNA: TGTGCCAGCAGCCTGGGACTAGCGGAAGAAGATACGCAGTATTTT. It is translated as CASSLGLAEEDTQYF. The chain is built from TRBV4-2 and TRBJ2-3; the match to TRBD2 covers 11 bases. CDR3 length: 15 amino acids. The germline V gene encodes CDR1 LGHNA and CDR2 YNFKEQ. Germline trimming cut 4 bases from V and 5 bases from J; bases unmatched to any gene: 5.

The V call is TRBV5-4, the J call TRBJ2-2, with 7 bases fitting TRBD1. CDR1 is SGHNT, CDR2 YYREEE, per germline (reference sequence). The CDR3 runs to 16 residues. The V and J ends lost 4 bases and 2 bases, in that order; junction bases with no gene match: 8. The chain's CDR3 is CASSTRTGDNTGELFF. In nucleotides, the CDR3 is TGTGCCAGCAGCACTCGGACAGGCGACAACACCGGGGAGCTGTTTTTT.

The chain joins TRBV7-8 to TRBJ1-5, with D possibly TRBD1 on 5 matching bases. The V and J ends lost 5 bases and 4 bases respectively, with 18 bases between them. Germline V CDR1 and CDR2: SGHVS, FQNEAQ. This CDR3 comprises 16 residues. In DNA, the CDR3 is TGTGCCAGCAGCGAAGTCCCTTTCGGGGGAAATCAGCCCCAGCATTTT. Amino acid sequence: CASSEVPFGGNQPQHF. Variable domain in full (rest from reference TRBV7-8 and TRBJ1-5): GAGVSQSPRYKVAKRGQDVALRCDPISGHVSLFWYQQALGQGPEFLTYFQNEAQLDKSGLPSDRFFAERPEGSVSTLKIQRTQQEDSAVYLCASSEVPFGGNQPQHFGDGTRLSIL.

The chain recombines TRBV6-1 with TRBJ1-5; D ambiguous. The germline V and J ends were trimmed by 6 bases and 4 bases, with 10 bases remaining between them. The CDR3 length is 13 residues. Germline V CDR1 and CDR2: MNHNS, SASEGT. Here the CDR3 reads CASRQNRNQPQHF. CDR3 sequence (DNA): TGTGCCAGCAGACAGAACCGAAATCAGCCCCAGCATTTT.

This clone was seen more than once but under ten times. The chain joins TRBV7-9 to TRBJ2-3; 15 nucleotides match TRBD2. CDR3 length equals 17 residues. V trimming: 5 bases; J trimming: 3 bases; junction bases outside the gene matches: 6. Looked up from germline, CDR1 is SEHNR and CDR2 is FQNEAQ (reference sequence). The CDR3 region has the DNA TGTGCCAGCAGCCGTCCCGGGACTAGCGGGAGGACAGATACGCAGTATTTT. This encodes CASSRPGTSGRTDTQYF. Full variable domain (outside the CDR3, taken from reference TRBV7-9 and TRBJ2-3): DTGVSQNPRHKITKRGQNVTFRCDPISEHNRLYWYRQTLGQGPEFLTYFQNEAQLEKSRLLSDRFSAERPKGSFSTLEIQRTEQGDSAMYLCASSRPGTSGRTDTQYFGPGTRLTVL.

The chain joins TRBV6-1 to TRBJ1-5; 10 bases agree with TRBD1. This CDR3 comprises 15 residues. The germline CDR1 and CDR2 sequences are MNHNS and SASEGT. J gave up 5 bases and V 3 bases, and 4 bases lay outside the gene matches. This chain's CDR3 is CASSDPDRGHQPQHF. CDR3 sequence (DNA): TGTGCCAGCAGTGACCCCGACAGGGGGCATCAGCCCCAGCATTTT.

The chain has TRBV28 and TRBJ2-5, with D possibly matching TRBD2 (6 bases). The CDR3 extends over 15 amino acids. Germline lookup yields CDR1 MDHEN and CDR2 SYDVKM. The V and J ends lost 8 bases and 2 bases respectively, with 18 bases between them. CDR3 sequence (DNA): TGTGCCAGCGGAATTCCGGGACTGGATCAAGAGACCCAGTACTTC. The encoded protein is CASGIPGLDQETQYF.

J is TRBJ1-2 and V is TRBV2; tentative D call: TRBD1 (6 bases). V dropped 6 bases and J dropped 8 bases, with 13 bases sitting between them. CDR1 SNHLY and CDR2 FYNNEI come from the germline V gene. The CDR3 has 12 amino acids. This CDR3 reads CASSLTGRGYTF. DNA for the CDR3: TGTGCCAGCAGCTTGACAGGCCGGGGCTACACCTTC.

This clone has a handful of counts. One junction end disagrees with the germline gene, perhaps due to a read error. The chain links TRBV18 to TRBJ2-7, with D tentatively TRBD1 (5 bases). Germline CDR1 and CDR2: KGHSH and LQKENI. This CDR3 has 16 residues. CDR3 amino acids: CASSPGSGQGPYQQYF. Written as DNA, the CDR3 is TGTGCCAGCTCACCAGGGTCGGGTCAGGGCCCCTACCAGCAGTACTTC.

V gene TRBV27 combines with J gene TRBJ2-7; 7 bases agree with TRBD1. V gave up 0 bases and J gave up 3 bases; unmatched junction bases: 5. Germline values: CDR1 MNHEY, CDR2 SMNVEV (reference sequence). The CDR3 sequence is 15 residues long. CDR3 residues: CASSLSGDSLYEQYF. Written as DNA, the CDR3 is TGTGCCAGCAGTTTATCAGGGGACAGCCTCTACGAGCAGTACTTC.

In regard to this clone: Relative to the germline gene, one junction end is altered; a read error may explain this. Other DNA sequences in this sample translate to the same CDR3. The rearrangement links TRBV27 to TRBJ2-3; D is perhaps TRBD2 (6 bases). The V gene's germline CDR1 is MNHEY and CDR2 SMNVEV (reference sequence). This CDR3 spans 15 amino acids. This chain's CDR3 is CASSPMAGPTDTQYF. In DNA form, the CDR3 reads TGTGCCAGCAGTCCCATGGCGGGGCCCACAGATACACAGTATTTT.

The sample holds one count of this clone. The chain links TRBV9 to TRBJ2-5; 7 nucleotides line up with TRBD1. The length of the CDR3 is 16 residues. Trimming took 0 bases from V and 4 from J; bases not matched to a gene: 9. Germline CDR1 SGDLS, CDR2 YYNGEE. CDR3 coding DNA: TGTGCCAGCAGCGTAGCCGGACGTCGACAGGGAGAGACCCAGTACTTC. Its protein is CASSVAGRRQGETQYF.

The CDR3 coding sequence is TGTGCCTGGAGTTCAGGGGGCAATCCTGGCTACACCTTC. Translated, it gives CAWSSGGNPGYTF. The chain is built from TRBV30 and TRBJ1-2; 8 bases agree with TRBD1. There are 13 residues in the CDR3. The J segment lost 7 bases and the V segment lost 2 bases, leaving 6 bases of the junction unmatched. Germline CDR1 is GTSNPN and CDR2 is SVGIG (reference sequence).

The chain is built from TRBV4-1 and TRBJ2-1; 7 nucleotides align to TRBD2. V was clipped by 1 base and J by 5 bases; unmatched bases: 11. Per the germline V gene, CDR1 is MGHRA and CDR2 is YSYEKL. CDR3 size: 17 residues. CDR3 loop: CASSQGPVAGGDNEQFF. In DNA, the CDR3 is TGCGCCAGCAGCCAAGGACCCGTAGCGGGCGGGGACAATGAGCAGTTCTTC.

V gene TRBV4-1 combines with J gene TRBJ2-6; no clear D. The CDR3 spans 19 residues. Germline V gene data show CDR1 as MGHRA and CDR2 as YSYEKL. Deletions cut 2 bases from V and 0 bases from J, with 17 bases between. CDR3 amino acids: CASSQFVAIESSGANVLTF. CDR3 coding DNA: TGCGCCAGCAGCCAATTCGTCGCGATTGAGAGCTCTGGGGCCAACGTCCTGACTTTC.

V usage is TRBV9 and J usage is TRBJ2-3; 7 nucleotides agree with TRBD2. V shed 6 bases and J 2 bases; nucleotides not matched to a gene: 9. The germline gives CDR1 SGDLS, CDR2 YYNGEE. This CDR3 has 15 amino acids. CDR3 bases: TGTGCCAGCAAAACCTCTAGCGGAGACACAGATACGCAGTATTTT. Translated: CASKTSSGDTDTQYF.

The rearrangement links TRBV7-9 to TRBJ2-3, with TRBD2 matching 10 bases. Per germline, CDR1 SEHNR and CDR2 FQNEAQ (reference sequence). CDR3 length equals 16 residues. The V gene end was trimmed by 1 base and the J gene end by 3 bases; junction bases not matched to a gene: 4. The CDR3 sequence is CASSLGLLAGTDTQYF. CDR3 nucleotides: TGTGCCAGCAGCTTAGGTTTACTAGCGGGAACAGATACGCAGTATTTT.

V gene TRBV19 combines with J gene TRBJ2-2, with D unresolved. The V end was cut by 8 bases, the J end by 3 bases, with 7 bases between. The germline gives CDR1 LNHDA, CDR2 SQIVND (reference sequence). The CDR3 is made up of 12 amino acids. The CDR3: CASGFYTGELFF. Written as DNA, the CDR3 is TGTGCCAGTGGCTTTTACACCGGGGAGCTGTTTTTT.